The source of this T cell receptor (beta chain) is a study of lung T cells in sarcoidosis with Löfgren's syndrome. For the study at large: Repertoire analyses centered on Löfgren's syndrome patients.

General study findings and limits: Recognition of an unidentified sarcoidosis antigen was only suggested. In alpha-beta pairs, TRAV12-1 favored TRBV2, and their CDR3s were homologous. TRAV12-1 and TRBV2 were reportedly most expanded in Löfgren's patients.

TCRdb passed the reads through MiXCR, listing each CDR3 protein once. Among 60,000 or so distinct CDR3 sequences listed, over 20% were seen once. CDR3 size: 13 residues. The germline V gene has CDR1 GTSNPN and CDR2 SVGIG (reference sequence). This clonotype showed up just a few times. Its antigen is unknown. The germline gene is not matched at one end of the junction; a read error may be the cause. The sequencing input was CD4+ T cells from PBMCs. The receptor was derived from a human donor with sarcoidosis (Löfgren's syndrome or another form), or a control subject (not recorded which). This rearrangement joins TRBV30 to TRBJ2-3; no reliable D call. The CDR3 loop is CAFLLTGTDTQYF. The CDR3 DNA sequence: TGTGCCTTCCTCCTTACGGGCACCGATACGCAGTATTTT.